These 23 T cell receptor beta chains were all obtained from the same sample, sequenced in a study of a mutant IDH1 vaccine in newly diagnosed glioma. TCRdb's table, derived via immunoSEQ multiplex PCR, lists solely in-frame clones and lacks some. The profile shows around 60,000 clones, about four fifths of them singletons. Indicated time point: week 35, safety follow-up. A single vaccine dose contained 300 ug of mutant IDH1 20-mer peptide, and topical imiquimod was used with it. These receptors' antigens are unknown. The sample here was PBMCs, taken from a glioma patient whose treatment included an IDH1 peptide vaccine. The source is a middle-aged man with glioma.

The gene calls are TRBV6-5 and TRBJ1-2; D possibly corresponds to TRBD1 (5 bases). Germline V lookup: CDR1 MNHEY, CDR2 SVGAGI. The length of the CDR3 is 14 residues. V was trimmed by 0 bases and J by 4 bases, leaving 9 bases between them. The CDR3 here is CASSYSRGGYGYTF. CDR3 nucleotide sequence: TGTGCCAGCAGTTACTCGAGGGGAGGCTATGGCTACACCTTC.

This rearrangement joins TRBV19 to TRBJ1-2; no reliable D call. Germline values: CDR1 LNHDA, CDR2 SQIVND (reference sequence). The CDR3 is 13 residues long. Trimming left V 5 bases short and J 8 bases short, with 15 bases between. DNA for the CDR3: TGTGCCAGTAGTCCCGGGCCCCACGGGGGCTACACCTTC. Translated: CASSPGPHGGYTF.

The sample holds one count of this clone. The V call is TRBV4-3, the J call TRBJ2-5; D is unclear. The DNA end is more similar to TRBJ2-7, so the J call may be wrong. Germline V CDR1 and CDR2: LGHNA, YSLEER. CDR3 length: 13 residues. The CDR3 region has the DNA TGCGCCAGCAGCCAGCTCATAGCCTTCGAGCAGTACTTC. It translates to CASSQLIAFEQYF.

This rearrangement joins TRBV2 to TRBJ2-7, with a weak D call TRBD2 (6 bases). Germline V gene sequence: CDR1 SNHLY, CDR2 FYNNEI. The V and J ends lost 0 bases and 2 bases respectively, with 14 bases between them. The CDR3 has 16 residues. The CDR3 DNA follows: TGTGCCAGCAGTGAAGCGCGCCTAGCGTTCACCTACGAGCAGTACTTC. Amino acids: CASSEARLAFTYEQYF.

The CDR3 DNA is TGTGCCAGTAGTAACCCGGGACAGGGAGTAGCTGAAGCTTTCTTT. Amino acid sequence: CASSNPGQGVAEAFF. The gene calls are TRBV19 and TRBJ1-1; 9 nucleotides match TRBD1. The ends lost 4 bases at V and 6 bases at J; junction bases unmatched: 9. The CDR3 has 15 amino acids. CDR1 is LNHDA and CDR2 is SQIVND in the germline V gene (reference sequence).

The chain joins TRBV11-3 to TRBJ2-1; D tentatively reads TRBD1 or TRBD2 (5 bases each). Per germline, CDR1 SGHNT and CDR2 YENEEA. Trimming shortened V by 5 bases and J by 5 bases, and 10 bases separated the two germline ends. There are 13 residues in the CDR3. For the CDR3, the DNA is TGTGCCAGCAGCCGGGACGGAGACAATGAGCAGTTCTTC. This gives the protein CASSRDGDNEQFF.

The V and J genes are TRBV30 and TRBJ2-5, with TRBD2 identical over 9 bases. The CDR3 contains 13 residues. The germline V gene has CDR1 GTSNPN and CDR2 SVGIG (reference sequence). V shed 1 base, J shed 5 bases, and the junction held 2 bases outside the gene matches. DNA for the CDR3: TGTGCCTGGAGTGGACTAGCGGTCGAGACCCAGTACTTC. Residues: CAWSGLAVETQYF.

The V gene is TRBV27, the J gene TRBJ1-2; no definite D call. V was shortened by 1 base and J by 2 bases, with 14 bases between the two germline ends. The CDR3 loop spans 16 amino acids. Germline CDR1 and CDR2: MNHEY and SMNVEV (reference sequence). DNA for the CDR3: TGTGCCAGCAGTTTATGGGAAGGAATAAGAAACTATGGCTACACCTTC. As protein: CASSLWEGIRNYGYTF.

This chain joins TRBV28 and TRBJ1-4; no clear D gene. The CDR3 consists of 14 residues. CDR1 is MDHEN and CDR2 is SYDVKM in the germline V gene. With 2 bases removed from V and 4 bases from J, the gap between germline ends came to 8 bases. The CDR3 spells CASSLGGLNEKLFF. CDR3 DNA: TGTGCCAGCAGTTTAGGCGGGCTTAATGAAAAACTGTTTTTT.

The V call is TRBV5-5, the J call TRBJ1-5; no definite D call. This CDR3 has 15 residues. Per the germline V gene, CDR1 is SGHKS and CDR2 is YYEKEE (reference sequence). Trimming shortened V by 6 bases and J by 0 bases, and 13 bases separated the two germline ends. The DNA of the CDR3 is TGTGCCAGCACCCCCCGGGCAGATAGCAATCAGCCCCAGCATTTT. Residues: CASTPRADSNQPQHF.

Concerning this clone itself: At one boundary the junction diverges from the germline segment, which might be a read error. The V and J genes are TRBV7-2 and TRBJ2-2, with 10 nucleotides matching TRBD1. CDR1 SGHTA and CDR2 FQGNSA come from the germline V gene. The CDR3 is 16 amino acids. The CDR3 region is CASILGDRGYDGELFF. The DNA of the CDR3 is TGTGCCAGCATCTTAGGGGACAGGGGTTACGACGGGGAGCTGTTTTTT. Using reference TRBV7-2 and TRBJ2-2 for the parts outside the CDR3, the full variable domain is GAGVSQSPSNKVTEKGKDVELRCDPISGHTALYWYRQSLGQGLEFLIYFQGNSAPDKSGLPSDRFSAERTGGSVSTLTIQRTQQEDSAVYLCASILGDRGYDGELFFGEGSRLTVL.

The J gene is TRBJ2-7, the V gene TRBV9, with 8 bases aligning to TRBD1. V shed 4 bases, J shed 2 bases, and the junction held 8 bases outside the gene matches. There are 15 residues in the CDR3. The germline CDR1 and CDR2 sequences are SGDLS and YYNGEE. The CDR3 DNA follows: TGTGCCAGCAGCCTAGGACAGGGATCCCCCTACGAGCAGTACTTC. It codes for CASSLGQGSPYEQYF.

This chain links TRBV28 with TRBJ1-5; TRBD1 matches at 7 bases. Germline CDR1 is MDHEN and CDR2 is SYDVKM. The CDR3 runs 17 residues. V was pared by 6 bases and J by 6 bases, with 17 bases of the junction left unmatched. DNA for the CDR3: TGTGCCAGCAGAACAGGGGACCCTGGGCGTGCGTTTCAGCCCCAGCATTTT. It translates to CASRTGDPGRAFQPQHF.

The V gene is TRBV19, the J gene TRBJ1-5; D may be TRBD1 (6 bases). The CDR3 loop spans 16 amino acids. The germline CDR1 and CDR2 sequences are LNHDA and SQIVND (reference sequence). V was trimmed by 4 bases and J by 0 bases, leaving 13 bases between them. This CDR3 is CASSRTEFYSNQPQHF. CDR3 coding DNA: TGTGCCAGTAGTAGGACAGAGTTTTATAGCAATCAGCCCCAGCATTTT.

The gene calls are TRBV29-1 and TRBJ2-7, with D uncertain. The CDR3 covers 15 residues. The germline V and J ends were trimmed by 0 bases and 0 bases, with 12 bases remaining between them. Germline CDR1 is SQVTM and CDR2 is ANQGSEA. CDR3 residues: CSVEDRRHSSYEQYF. The CDR3 nucleotides read TGCAGCGTTGAAGATAGAAGGCATAGCTCCTACGAGCAGTACTTC.

This chain links TRBV19 with TRBJ2-7; 10 bases map to TRBD1. The germline gives CDR1 LNHDA, CDR2 SQIVND (reference sequence). Trimming at V came to 5 bases and at J to 3 bases, leaving 7 bases not matched to a gene. The CDR3 has 15 amino acids. The chain's CDR3 is CASSSGTGVFYEQYF. CDR3 bases: TGTGCCAGTAGTTCCGGGACAGGGGTTTTCTACGAGCAGTACTTC. The whole variable domain, remainder taken from reference TRBV19 and TRBJ2-7, is DGGITQSPKYLFRKEGQNVTLSCEQNLNHDAMYWYRQDPGQGLRLIYYSQIVNDFQKGDIAEGYSVSREKKESFPLTVTSAQKNPTAFYLCASSSGTGVFYEQYFGPGTRLTVT.

The chain combines TRBV7-8 with TRBJ2-3, with D possibly TRBD2 on 5 matching bases. There are 13 residues in the CDR3. Germline loops: CDR1 SGHVS, CDR2 FQNEAQ. The V end lost 5 bases, the J end lost 8 bases, and 14 bases lay between the germline ends. The CDR3 loop reads CASSESGVSTQYF. As DNA, the CDR3 is TGTGCCAGCAGCGAATCCGGGGTTTCTACGCAGTATTTT.

The rearrangement links TRBV2 to TRBJ1-2; 9 bases line up with TRBD1. This CDR3 comprises 13 residues. The germline gives CDR1 SNHLY, CDR2 FYNNEI. V trimming: 7 bases; J trimming: 3 bases; junction bases outside the gene matches: 3. The DNA for the CDR3 is TGTGCCAGCATAGGGACAGGGTACTATGGCTACACCTTC. This sequence encodes CASIGTGYYGYTF.

The gene calls are TRBV10-3 and TRBJ2-7; D is unresolved. From germline, CDR1 is ENHRY and CDR2 SYGVKD. The length of the CDR3 is 13 residues. Trimming left V 4 bases short and J 3 bases short, with 10 bases between. The CDR3, as DNA: TGTGCCATCAGTGCGATATCAGGCTACGAGCAGTACTTC. Protein: CAISAISGYEQYF.

The rearrangement joins TRBV7-8 to TRBJ1-6; 7 nucleotides line up with TRBD1. This CDR3 is 19 amino acids long. Per the germline V gene, CDR1 is SGHVS and CDR2 is FQNEAQ. J lost 10 bases, V lost 1 base, and 19 bases had no gene match. In DNA, the CDR3 is TGTGCCAGCAGCTTAGGTGGCAGGGGGAGAGGTCGGACTGGATCACCCCTCCACTTT. Its translation is CASSLGGRGRGRTGSPLHF.

This clone was counted between two and nine times. This chain joins TRBV29-1 and TRBJ1-1; no firm D call. Per germline, CDR1 SQVTM and CDR2 ANQGSEA. Trimming pared 0 bases from V and 0 bases from J, leaving 8 bases between. The CDR3 length is 14 residues. CDR3 coding DNA: TGCAGCGTTGAAGATCGAGGGATGAACACTGAAGCTTTCTTT. This sequence encodes CSVEDRGMNTEAFF.

This chain connects TRBV19 to TRBJ2-1, with D tentatively TRBD1 or TRBD2 (6 bases each). Germline CDR1 reads LNHDA; CDR2 reads SQIVND (reference sequence). CDR3 length: 15 residues. V was clipped by 5 bases and J by 4 bases, with 15 bases between them. CDR3 in DNA: TGTGCCAGTAGTCCCCGGGGGCGGAGATACAATGAGCAGTTCTTC. Its protein product is CASSPRGRRYNEQFF.

This clone was counted between two and nine times. V and J are TRBV9 and TRBJ2-5, with D hard to call. V was trimmed by 0 bases and J by 4 bases, leaving 13 bases between them. CDR3 length: 15 amino acids. CDR1 SGDLS and CDR2 YYNGEE come from the germline V gene. The CDR3 coding sequence is TGTGCCAGCAGCGTAGGCGGCTTAACGGGAGAGACCCAGTACTTC. This gives the protein CASSVGGLTGETQYF.